The text below deals with one TCR beta chain. This CDR3 has 15 amino acids. V lost 3 bases to trimming and J lost 6 bases; unmatched junction nucleotides: 12. Germline V gives CDR1 DFQATT, CDR2 SNEGSKA (reference sequence). Clones were read by immunoSEQ multiplex PCR, and TCRdb kept only the in-frame ones, dropping some. This sample carries 210,000 or so clones, 80% to 90% of them seen once, and the ten largest clones take approximately 3.7%. Participant-given clinical history determined each cohort assignment. Each exposed participant met a COVID-19 case in the 2 weeks preceding study entry. These data belong to a study of blood T cell repertoires in COVID-19. For the study at large: Acute and convalescent COVID-19 samples came from the United States, Italy and Spain. Sources were T cells, B-cell-depleted T cells, or PBMCs; the material itself was cDNA or gDNA.

The sequence was collected from a woman aged 25 to 39 who had been exposed to COVID-19. The chain uses TRBV20-1 and TRBJ1-2, with 8 nucleotides matching TRBD1. Sequenced sample: PBMCs or T cells enriched from blood (not recorded which). Here the CDR3 reads CSASEGRGRFDGYTF. The CDR3 nucleotides read TGCAGTGCTAGTGAGGGCAGGGGGCGCTTCGATGGCTACACCTTC.